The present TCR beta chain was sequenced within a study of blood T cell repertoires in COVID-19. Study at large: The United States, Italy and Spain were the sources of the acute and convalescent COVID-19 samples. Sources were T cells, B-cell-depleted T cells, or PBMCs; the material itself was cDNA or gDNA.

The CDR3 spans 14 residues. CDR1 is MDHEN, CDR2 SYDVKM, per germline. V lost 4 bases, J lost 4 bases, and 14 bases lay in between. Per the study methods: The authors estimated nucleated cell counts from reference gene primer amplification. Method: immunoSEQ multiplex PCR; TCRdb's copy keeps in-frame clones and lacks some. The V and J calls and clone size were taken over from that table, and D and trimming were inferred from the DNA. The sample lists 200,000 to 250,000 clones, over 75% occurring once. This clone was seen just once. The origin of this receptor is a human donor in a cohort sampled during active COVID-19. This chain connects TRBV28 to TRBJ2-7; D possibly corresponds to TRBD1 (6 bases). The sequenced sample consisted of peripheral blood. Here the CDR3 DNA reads TGTGCCAGCAGTTCGCCGGGACAAGAGTACGAGCAGTACTTC. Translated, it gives CASSSPGQEYEQYF. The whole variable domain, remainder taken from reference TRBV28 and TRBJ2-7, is DVKVTQSSRYLVKRTGEKVFLECVQDMDHENMFWYRQDPGLGLRLIYFSYDVKMKEKGDIPEGYSVSREKKERFSLILESASTNQTSMYLCASSSPGQEYEQYFGPGTRLTVT.